A single sample gave rise to the 27 T cell receptor beta chains below, sequenced in a study of read filtering for tumor transcriptome and immune sequencing. This library used roughly 430 ng RNA and molecular barcoded adaptors spanning alpha/delta and beta/gamma chains. TCRdb reanalysed the reads using MiXCR and keeps one entry per CDR3 protein. The sample includes tens of thousands of distinct CDR3 sequences, 15% to 25% of them seen just once. The sequenced sample consisted of a population of CD138-negative cells sorted from bone marrow. Source of these receptors: a donor over 35 with multiple myeloma.

The chain combines TRBV11-1 with TRBJ2-2; 9 bases line up with TRBD1. The germline V gene encodes CDR1 SGHAT and CDR2 FQDESV (reference sequence). This CDR3 spans 15 amino acids. Trimming cost V 5 bases and J 7 bases; bases outside gene matches: 8. The CDR3 region has the DNA TGTGCCAGCAGCGTCCGGGACAGGGCGAGCGGGGAGCTGTTTTTT. As protein: CASSVRDRASGELFF.

This clonotype has a count of ten or more. DNA for the CDR3: TGTGCCAGCAGCTCGACCGGGGAGCTGTTTTTT. Translated, it gives CASSSTGELFF. V and J are TRBV28 and TRBJ2-2, with unresolved D. The CDR3 length is 11 residues. V lost 6 bases and J lost 5, with 4 bases in between. CDR1 and CDR2 (germline): MDHEN, SYDVKM.

About this clonotype itself: One base away lies a much larger clone, so this may be a sequencing read error. The V call is TRBV28, the J call TRBJ1-5; TRBD1 might be the D (5 bases). This CDR3 comprises 13 residues. The germline CDR1 and CDR2 sequences are MDHEN and SYDVKM. The CDR3 nucleotides read TGTGCCGGCAGCCCGGACATTGATCAGCCCCAGCATTTT. Its translation is CAGSPDIDQPQHF.

This clonotype was observed at least ten times. The rearrangement joins TRBV5-1 to TRBJ1-6; 8 bases fit TRBD1. The germline CDR1 and CDR2 sequences are SGHRS and YFSETQ. The CDR3 sequence is 15 residues long. V lost 6 bases to trimming and J lost 5 bases; unmatched junction nucleotides: 7. The CDR3 loop is CASKLQGADNSPLHF. DNA for the CDR3: TGCGCCAGCAAGTTGCAGGGGGCGGATAATTCACCCCTCCACTTT.

At least ten counts were recorded for this clonotype. The CDR3 DNA reads TGTGCCAGCAGTGAGGGCGGGATCAACTCTGGGGCCAACGTCCTGACTTTC. Translating it yields CASSEGGINSGANVLTF. The chain is built from TRBV9 and TRBJ2-6; a possible D gene is TRBD2 (6 bases). The CDR3 has 17 amino acids. The germline V and J ends were trimmed by 5 bases and 0 bases, with 15 bases remaining between them. Germline CDR1 is SGDLS and CDR2 is YYNGEE.

The V gene is TRBV29-1, the J gene TRBJ1-5; perhaps TRBD1 as D (5 bases). CDR3 length: 13 amino acids. CDR1 and CDR2 (germline): SQVTM, ANQGSEA. V lost 4 bases and J 4 bases, leaving 11 bases between the germline ends. The CDR3 region is CSVGDSLNQPQHF. For the CDR3, the DNA is TGCAGCGTTGGGGACTCCCTTAATCAGCCCCAGCATTTT.

A word on this clonotype: Since no conserved phenylalanine or tryptophan closes the CDR3, a read error is the likely cause. The chain links TRBV3-1 to TRBJ2-1; D might be TRBD1 (5 bases). The V end was cut by 2 bases, the J end by 4 bases, with 12 bases between. From germline, CDR1 is LGHDT and CDR2 YNNKEL (reference sequence). This CDR3 has 15 residues. CDR3 in amino acids: CASSQKGRVYNEQFL. The CDR3 DNA follows: TGTGCCAGCAGCCAAAAGGGCAGGGTTTACAATGAGCAGTTCCTC.

This clonotype was detected ten times or more. The chain has TRBV28 and TRBJ2-7; 7 nucleotides match TRBD1. Trimming at V came to 3 bases and at J to 6 bases, leaving 8 bases not matched to a gene. The CDR3 spans 14 residues. Germline V CDR1 and CDR2: MDHEN, SYDVKM. The CDR3 here is CASSFPDRNVEQYF. The CDR3 coding sequence is TGTGCCAGCAGTTTCCCGGACAGGAACGTCGAGCAGTACTTC.

This clonotype was seen at least ten times. The CDR3 DNA reads TGCAGTGCGGAAAAACAGCGGGGAAGGGATGAGCAGTTCTTC. Translating gives CSAEKQRGRDEQFF. This chain uses TRBV20-1 with TRBJ2-1; 7 bases are a match to TRBD2. After removal of 6 bases from V and 8 bases from J, the junction contained 13 bases not matched to a gene. Germline V gene lookup returns CDR1 DFQATT and CDR2 SNEGSKA (reference sequence). The CDR3 is made up of 14 amino acids.

This clonotype occurred many times. The chain uses TRBV6-5 and TRBJ2-1; D possibly uses TRBD1 or TRBD2 (5 bases each). The germline V gene has CDR1 MNHEY and CDR2 SVGAGI. This CDR3 is built from 15 residues. The V end lost 6 bases, the J end lost 6 bases, and 18 bases lay between the germline ends. CDR3 in amino acids: CASSPGRRTSNEQFF. Here the CDR3 DNA reads TGTGCCAGCAGCCCGGGACGGCGGACTTCCAATGAGCAGTTCTTC.

Of note for this clonotype: Just one base apart from a much larger clone, this may be a read error. The chain recombines TRBV15 with TRBJ1-1, with a possible D match to TRBD1 (6 bases). There are 13 residues in the CDR3. Germline CDR1 LNHNV, CDR2 YYDKDF (reference sequence). The chain's CDR3 is CATGRGDLAEAFF. CDR3 DNA: TGTGCCACCGGCAGGGGAGATCTGGCTGAAGCTTTCTTT. Together with reference TRBV15 and TRBJ1-1, the CDR3 gives the full variable domain: DAMVIQNPRYQVTQFGKPVTLSCSQTLNHNVMYWYQQKSSQAPKLLFHYYDKDFNNEADTPDNFQSRRPNTSFCFLDIRSPGLGDTAMYLCATGRGDLAEAFFGQGTRLTVV.

This clonotype was seen at least ten times. V and J are TRBV11-1 and TRBJ2-5; 9 nucleotides align to TRBD1. The V gene's germline CDR1 is SGHAT and CDR2 FQDESV (reference sequence). The CDR3 is made up of 15 amino acids. V trimming: 4 bases; J trimming: 6 bases; junction bases outside the gene matches: 9. For the CDR3, the DNA is TGTGCCAGCAGCTGGGGGCCGGGACAGGGTCAGACCCAGTACTTC. Translating it yields CASSWGPGQGQTQYF.

This clonotype was counted many times. V and J are TRBV7-8 and TRBJ2-1; D is perhaps TRBD1 or TRBD2 (6 bases each). Between the trimmed V and J ends, which lost 5 bases and 8 bases, there was a span of 19 bases. The CDR3 is made up of 15 amino acids. Germline V gene lookup returns CDR1 SGHVS and CDR2 FQNEAQ. CDR3 in DNA: TGTGCCAGCAGCGCGAGGGGGGTCCCTCCGTATGAGCAGTTCTTC. This gives the protein CASSARGVPPYEQFF.

This chain joins TRBV30 and TRBJ2-7, with 13 bases that match TRBD2. The CDR3 consists of 12 residues. Germline CDR1 GTSNPN, CDR2 SVGIG (reference sequence). The V segment lost 8 bases and the J segment 2 bases; nucleotides outside the gene matches: 0. The CDR3 protein is CAGTSGTYEQYF. CDR3 nucleotide sequence: TGTGCCGGGACTAGCGGGACCTACGAGCAGTACTTC.

Points on this clonotype: A read error may be the cause here, since a much bigger clone is one base away. The chain recombines TRBV29-1 with TRBJ2-5; TRBD2 might be the D (6 bases). The CDR3 has 13 residues. In germline, CDR1 is SQVTM, CDR2 ANQGSEA. Between the trimmed V and J ends, which lost 1 base and 4 bases, there was a span of 10 bases. DNA for the CDR3: TGCAGCGTTGAAGGCGGGAAAAGAGAGACCCAGTACTTC. As protein: CSVEGGKRETQYF.

In this sample, this clonotype turned up many times. The chain recombines TRBV28 with TRBJ2-5; D is perhaps TRBD1 (5 bases). Germline V gene data show CDR1 as MDHEN and CDR2 as SYDVKM. This CDR3 is 12 amino acids long. Trimming stripped 5 bases from V and 5 bases from J, with 9 bases between. The CDR3 sequence is CASSKGRETQYF. In DNA form, the CDR3 reads TGTGCCAGCAGTAAGGGGCGGGAGACCCAGTACTTC.

About this clonotype: A far larger clone is only one base removed, so a read error is likely. This chain uses TRBV6-4 with TRBJ2-7, with 10 bases lining up with TRBD2. V trimming: 5 bases; J trimming: 7 bases; junction bases outside the gene matches: 14. Germline V CDR1 and CDR2: MRHNA, SNTAGT. This CDR3 has 16 residues. The CDR3 DNA follows: TGTGCCAGCAGTAAGACCCCCGGGACTAGCGTCGATGAGCAGTACTTC. It is translated as CASSKTPGTSVDEQYF.

In this sample, this clonotype turned up many times. The chain employs TRBV10-3 and TRBJ1-5; no reliable D call. CDR1 ENHRY and CDR2 SYGVKD come from the germline V gene. CDR3 length: 13 amino acids. V was pared by 3 bases and J by 4 bases, with 7 bases between. The CDR3 loop reads CAISDRENQPQHF. The CDR3 DNA follows: TGTGCCATCAGTGATAGGGAGAATCAGCCCCAGCATTTT.

The chain carries TRBV7-2 and TRBJ2-4; D is possibly TRBD2 (6 bases). The ends were cut back, 2 bases at V and 3 bases at J, with 11 bases in the middle. Germline CDR1 is SGHTA and CDR2 is FQGNSA. This CDR3 has 15 amino acids. CDR3 sequence: CASSLMREGKNIQYF. The CDR3 nucleotides read TGTGCCAGCAGCTTAATGCGGGAAGGCAAAAACATTCAGTACTTC.

This clonotype showed up many times. The chain uses TRBV29-1 and TRBJ2-1, with D perhaps TRBD2 (5 bases). Germline CDR1 SQVTM, CDR2 ANQGSEA. This CDR3 has 14 amino acids. V was shortened by 5 bases and J by 1 base, with 12 bases between the two germline ends. The CDR3 sequence: CSVRGQVSYNEQFF. In DNA form, the CDR3 reads TGCAGCGTTAGAGGGCAGGTTTCCTACAATGAGCAGTTCTTC.

This clonotype came up many times. The DNA of the CDR3 is TGTGCCACCAGTCCCTTCGGGGTTTCTGAGCAGTTCTTC. This codes for CATSPFGVSEQFF. V gene TRBV24-1 combines with J gene TRBJ2-1, with D possibly matching TRBD2 (5 bases). The CDR3 extends over 13 amino acids. V shed 6 bases and J shed 9 bases, with 14 bases lying between them. Germline values: CDR1 KGHDR, CDR2 SFDVKD.

Of note for this clonotype: This may be a read error, as it is one base from a much larger clone. The V call is TRBV6-1, the J call TRBJ1-1; maybe TRBD1 (5 bases). CDR1 MNHNS and CDR2 SASEGT come from the germline V gene. The CDR3 contains 13 residues. The V gene lost 7 bases and the J gene lost 5 bases, with 14 bases spanning the gap. CDR3 bases: TGTGCCAGCATCAGGGTTTCGAAAACTGAAGCTTTCTTT. Its translation: CASIRVSKTEAFF.

This clonotype appeared many times. The chain recombines TRBV7-2 with TRBJ2-3; TRBD2 matches at 8 bases. Germline V gene sequence: CDR1 SGHTA, CDR2 FQGNSA. This CDR3 has 15 residues. V was clipped by 7 bases and J by 0 bases; unmatched bases: 6. Here the CDR3 reads CASTPGTRSTDTQYF. The CDR3, as DNA: TGTGCCAGCACCCCAGGGACTAGGAGCACAGATACGCAGTATTTT.

A remark on this clonotype: At one end, the junction sequence differs from germline, possibly due to a read error. CDR3 region: CASREGFSTGTQYF. The CDR3 region has the DNA TGTGCCAGCAGAGAAGGGTTTAGCACAGGTACGCAGTACTTT. The chain combines TRBV7-3 with TRBJ2-3; tentative D call: TRBD1 (5 bases). From germline, CDR1 is SGHTA and CDR2 FQGTGA. The CDR3 sequence is 14 residues long.

This clonotype was observed many times. V and J are TRBV20-1 and TRBJ2-3; tentative D call: TRBD2 (7 bases). Germline CDR1 and CDR2: DFQATT and SNEGSKA (reference sequence). This CDR3 region has 14 residues. V was trimmed by 3 bases and J by 5 bases, leaving 15 bases between them. CDR3 coding DNA: TGCAGTGCTAGGAGGGGGGGGGTCGGAGATACGCAGTATTTT. It is translated as CSARRGGVGDTQYF.

At least ten counts were recorded for this clonotype. This chain links TRBV11-3 with TRBJ2-1; 14 positions agree with TRBD2. The V gene end was trimmed by 3 bases and the J gene end by 6 bases; junction bases not matched to a gene: 4. CDR3 length: 16 amino acids. Per germline, CDR1 SGHNT and CDR2 YENEEA. CDR3 bases: TGTGCCAGCAGCTTGGGACTAGCGGGAGTGCGCAATGAGCAGTTCTTC. It specifies CASSLGLAGVRNEQFF.

This clonotype has a count of ten or more. The rearrangement joins TRBV7-9 to TRBJ2-2; 7 bases fit TRBD1. The V gene's germline CDR1 is SEHNR and CDR2 FQNEAQ (reference sequence). V was clipped by 5 bases and J by 2 bases; unmatched bases: 8. This CDR3 spans 16 amino acids. As DNA, the CDR3 is TGTGCCAGCAGCGACTTCAGACAGGGAAACACCGGGGAGCTGTTTTTT. The encoded protein is CASSDFRQGNTGELFF.